This T cell receptor beta chain was retrieved from a study of blood T cell repertoires in COVID-19 (dated by TCRdb to about 2020). A note on the overall study: Samples covering the acute and convalescent phases of COVID-19 were provided by collaborators in the United States, Italy and Spain. The sample metadata nearly always contained a de-identified subject ID, COVID-19 status, age in years and sex. A freely available public database, intended as a resource for researchers studying the immune response to SARS-CoV-2, is where the repertoires were released. The samples were drawn from two sources: the first 160 participants of the ongoing ImmuneRACE study, and 1,000 to 1,500 subjects contributed by 6 global collaborators. Where available, HLA class I and class II types were obtained from metadata supplied by the sample provider rather than from assay-based typing. The prospective study material was composed of cDNA or gDNA derived from T cells, B-cell-depleted T cells, or PBMCs. The dataset comprised deeply sampled blood TCRbeta repertoires from subjects exposed to, actively infected with, or recovered from COVID-19.

What the work shows at the level of the full study, not this receptor alone: Clinical and demographic metadata were provided uncurated, with the amount varying by source and participant.

TCRbeta CDR3 regions were amplified from genomic DNA using the immunoSEQ Assay, a bias-controlled multiplex PCR. Concerning the study's data processing: Within the assay, amplification of reference gene primers was used to estimate how many nucleated cells each sample contained. To quantify the absolute abundance of each unique TCRbeta CDR3 rearrangement, sequence reads were collapsed and filtered. For each sample, productive Simpson clonality was calculated as the square root of Simpson's diversity index across productive rearrangements. Drawn from immuneACCESS, this table holds only the in-frame rearrangements with V and J called that TCRdb kept. Clones are partly lost; checked studies trace under half to an unresolved V gene and leave the rest unexplained. Clone size and V and J calls were adopted from that table, with D and trimming inferred from the DNA. In all, the sample holds some 250,000 clones, and approximately 80% of those were seen once. 6.5% to 9% of the sample is taken by the ten largest.

In this sample, this clone turned up once. Its recognized antigen is unknown. No much larger clonotype is one base removed from it; base qualities were not supplied. V is reduced by 5 bases and J by 12 bases, leaving a spacing of 19 bases between them. Via the germline V gene, CDR1 is SGHTA and CDR2 FQGNSA. The CDR3 runs 14 amino acids, cysteine and phenylalanine included. Kept here is only the CDR3 DNA, which spans 42 bases and is read in frame from base 1. In Seattle, one collaborating source enrolled patients while the infection was active and tracked those patients longitudinally over the course of disease. Each collaborating institution followed its own protocols to collect whole blood in K2EDTA tubes. Collaborator samples were shipped for TCRbeta analysis as frozen whole blood, isolated PBMCs, or DNA extracted from either sample type.

Sequenced material: peripheral blood. The TCR comes from an elderly woman with COVID-19, enrolled during active disease. The sequence is built from TRBV7-2 and TRBJ1-4, with a weak D call of TRBD1 (5 bases match). Here the CDR3 is given as CASSLGTAFRELFF. The DNA is as follows: TGTGCCAGCAGCCTAGGGACGGCCTTCAGGGAACTGTTTTTT. With all but the CDR3 taken from the reference TRBV7-2 and TRBJ1-4 genes, the full variable domain is: GAGVSQSPSNKVTEKGKDVELRCDPISGHTALYWYRQSLGQGLEFLIYFQGNSAPDKSGLPSDRFSAERTGGSVSTLTIQRTQQEDSAVYLCASSLGTAFRELFFGSGTQLSVL.